Shown below are 15 T cell receptor beta chains from a single sample sequenced in a study of T cell repertoires in cytomegalovirus infection. Their antigen targets remain unknown. Using its own MiXCR run on the reads, TCRdb lists one record per CDR3 protein. This sample has 25,000 to 35,000 distinct CDR3 sequences; around 19% occur once, and the top ten carry 80% to 90%. This specimen was CD8+ T cells from cultured PBMCs, taken from culture after CMV antigen stimulation. Source of these receptors: a human donor in good health (CMV status not recorded). Some clones in this sample may be carry-over from other donors' samples.

This clonotype has only a few counts. This sequence joins TRBV6-6 and TRBJ1-2, with unresolved D. The CDR3 has 12 amino acids. The germline V gene encodes CDR1 MNHNY and CDR2 SVGAGI (reference sequence). V was shortened by 0 bases and J by 2 bases, with 1 base between the two germline ends. CDR3 DNA sequence: TGTGCCAGCAGTTACTCGAACTATGGCTACACCTTC. Protein sequence: CASSYSNYGYTF.

In its sample, this clonotype was seen a few times. V gene TRBV18 combines with J gene TRBJ2-4, with unresolved D. The CDR3 spans 11 residues. Germline V gene lookup returns CDR1 KGHSH and CDR2 LQKENI. Trimming took off 3 bases at V and 9 bases at J, with 6 bases between the two ends. CDR3 nucleotides: TGTGCCAGCTCACCCGGAAGCATTCAGTACTTC. Protein: CASSPGSIQYF.

This clonotype was recorded a few times. The V and J genes are TRBV6-6 and TRBJ2-5, with D perhaps matching TRBD2 (6 bases). The V end lost 8 bases, the J end lost 4 bases, and 17 bases lay between the germline ends. Germline CDR1 MNHNY, CDR2 SVGAGI (reference sequence). The CDR3 length is 14 residues. In DNA, the CDR3 is TGTGCCAGCTTCCCTGTTGCGGGGAGAGAGACCCAGTACTTC. This encodes CASFPVAGRETQYF.

This clonotype was detected a few times. The genes are TRBV7-2 and TRBJ2-7, with 9 positions matching TRBD2. CDR3 length equals 15 residues. V shed 5 bases and J 5 bases; nucleotides not matched to a gene: 10. CDR1 and CDR2 (germline): SGHTA, FQGNSA. The CDR3 spells CASSPSGTSKNEQYF. The CDR3 bases are TGTGCCAGCAGCCCATCCGGGACTAGCAAAAACGAGCAGTACTTC.

This chain links TRBV4-3 with TRBJ1-5; 7 bases agree with TRBD1. Germline trimming cut 4 bases from V and 3 bases from J; bases unmatched to any gene: 6. Germline assignment: CDR1 LGHNA and CDR2 YSLEER. This CDR3 is built from 15 residues. The CDR3 loop is CASSLTTGNNQPQHF. CDR3 nucleotide sequence: TGCGCCAGCAGCCTGACGACAGGGAACAATCAGCCCCAGCATTTT.

This clonotype turned up a few times. The chain recombines TRBV27 with TRBJ2-3, with D maybe TRBD2 (5 bases). V dropped 3 bases and J dropped 2 bases, with 9 bases sitting between them. Germline CDR1 is MNHEY and CDR2 is SMNVEV (reference sequence). The CDR3 has 14 residues. The CDR3 DNA is TGTGCCAGCAGTTTGAGGGTACTCACAGATACGCAGTATTTT. It encodes CASSLRVLTDTQYF.

This sequence joins TRBV29-1 and TRBJ1-1; D unclear. V lost 7 bases, J lost 0 bases, and 12 bases lay in between. The V gene's germline CDR1 is SQVTM and CDR2 ANQGSEA. The CDR3 has 13 amino acids. The CDR3 loop is CSAVLGLNTEAFF. In DNA form, the CDR3 reads TGCAGCGCGGTGCTAGGGTTGAACACTGAAGCTTTCTTT.

A few counts support this clonotype. The gene calls are TRBV7-2 and TRBJ1-2; weak D call: TRBD1 (6 bases). CDR1 and CDR2 from the germline V gene are SGHTA and FQGNSA. The ends were cut back, 5 bases at V and 7 bases at J, with 11 bases in the middle. The length of the CDR3 is 12 residues. Written as DNA, the CDR3 is TGTGCCAGCAGCACCTACAGGGCTGGCTACACCTTC. It translates to CASSTYRAGYTF. Combining the CDR3 with reference TRBV7-2 and TRBJ1-2 gives the whole variable domain GAGVSQSPSNKVTEKGKDVELRCDPISGHTALYWYRQSLGQGLEFLIYFQGNSAPDKSGLPSDRFSAERTGGSVSTLTIQRTQQEDSAVYLCASSTYRAGYTFGSGTRLTVV.

This clonotype came up a few times. J is TRBJ2-3 and V is TRBV7-8, with D possibly being TRBD1 or TRBD2 (6 bases each). The CDR3 length is 17 residues. Germline V CDR1 and CDR2: SGHVS, FQNEAQ. V shed 2 bases and J shed 6 bases, with 21 bases lying between them. The DNA of the CDR3 is TGTGCCAGCAGCTTAAGAGGGGGGTGGGCATCCACGGATACGCAGTATTTT. It translates to CASSLRGGWASTDTQYF.

This sequence joins TRBV10-3 and TRBJ1-5; TRBD1 aligns across 7 bases. The CDR3 is 13 amino acids. Germline-derived CDR1 and CDR2 are ENHRY and SYGVKD. Unmatched junction bases numbered 0, after V lost 3 bases and J lost 4 bases. The CDR3 bases are TGTGCCATCAGTGAACAGGGGAATCAGCCCCAGCATTTT. Protein: CAISEQGNQPQHF.

This clonotype was found a few times. The chain links TRBV6-2 or TRBV6-3 to TRBJ2-7; 7 bases are shared with TRBD1. Germline V gene data show CDR1 as MNHEY and CDR2 as SVGEGT. The CDR3 spans 16 residues. The V segment lost 0 bases and the J segment 4 bases; nucleotides outside the gene matches: 9. The CDR3: CASSYSKRQGHYEQYF. The CDR3 DNA sequence: TGTGCCAGCAGTTACTCGAAGAGACAGGGACATTACGAGCAGTACTTC.

The table lists this clonotype with a few counts. The chain employs TRBV7-2 and TRBJ1-4; D is perhaps TRBD1 (5 bases). This CDR3 region has 16 residues. V lost 5 bases, J lost 0 bases, and 13 bases lay in between. From germline, CDR1 is SGHTA and CDR2 FQGNSA. CDR3 DNA: TGTGCCAGCAGCGTCAACGGGGCAGCAACTAATGAAAAACTGTTTTTT. The encoded protein is CASSVNGAATNEKLFF.

The chain links TRBV6-2 or TRBV6-3 to TRBJ2-7, with 7 bases identical to TRBD1. The germline V gene has CDR1 MNHEY and CDR2 SVGEGT. Trimming took 4 bases from V and 5 from J; bases not matched to a gene: 5. This CDR3 is built from 13 residues. The CDR3 sequence is CASSSRQGDEQYF. The CDR3 bases are TGTGCCAGCAGTTCTCGACAGGGCGACGAGCAGTACTTC.

In the case of this clonotype: One end of the junction varies from germline; a read error may be responsible. This chain uses TRBV27 with TRBJ2-2; unclear D gene. The germline gives CDR1 MNHEY, CDR2 SMNVEV (reference sequence). The CDR3 is 12 residues long. CDR3 amino acids: CASSLHTGELFF. In DNA, the CDR3 is TGTGCAAGCAGCCTTCACACCGGGGAGCTGTTTTTT.

V usage is TRBV7-2 and J usage is TRBJ2-7; TRBD2 is a possible D gene (6 bases). CDR3 size: 14 residues. Germline values: CDR1 SGHTA, CDR2 FQGNSA. Trimming took off 5 bases at V and 3 bases at J, with 14 bases between the two ends. In DNA, the CDR3 is TGTGCCAGCAGCCCGACTAGTCGATTCTACGAGCAGTACTTC. It is translated as CASSPTSRFYEQYF.